The rows below give T cell receptor beta chains drawn from one sample of a study of blood T cells in healthy people across ages. TCRdb re-derived calls from the 5' RACE reads in MiXCR, one entry per CDR3 protein. The repertoire holds 780,000 or so distinct CDR3 sequences, with about 55% as singletons. Sample: blood. These receptors were obtained from a man aged 80 or over in good health. Each CDR3 is given with its conserved first and last residue. Fields, in order: clone size, V gene, D gene, J gene, CDR3 length, CDR3 protein, CDR3 DNA. A D gene is named only where the DNA matches it firmly. The listing skips clone size in some rows; elsewhere it reads once, few, many or a size class.

>.|TRBV3-1|TRBD1|TRBJ1-1|12
CASSRTGAEAFF
TGTGCCAGCAGCCGGACAGGCGCTGAAGCTTTCTTT
>.|TRBV12-3/TRBV12-4|.|TRBJ2-3|14
CASSFDQGHRYAYF
TGTGCCAGCAGTTTTGACCAGGGGCACAGATACGCGTATTTT
>.|TRBV5-5|.|TRBJ1-2|15
CASSLSGLGVYGYTF
TGTGCCAGCAGCCTTTCGGGGCTCGGCGTCTATGGCTACACCTTC
>.|TRBV4-1|.|TRBJ1-1|16
CASSQGDRPMNTEAFF
TGCGCCAGCAGCCAAGGCGACAGGCCCATGAACACTGAAGCTTTCTTT
>few|TRBV5-1|TRBD2|TRBJ2-7|17
CASSLAPWREKRHEQYF
TGCGCCAGCAGCTTGGCCCCATGGCGGGAGAAACGTCACGAGCAGTACTTC
>.|TRBV7-9|TRBD2|TRBJ2-1|17
CASSFGLAASPGSEQFF
TGTGCCAGCAGCTTCGGACTAGCGGCCTCCCCTGGGAGTGAGCAGTTCTTC
>once|TRBV4-1|TRBD1|TRBJ2-5|15
CASSVEGAREETQYF
TGCGCCAGCAGTGTTGAGGGGGCAAGGGAGGAGACCCAGTACTTC
>few|TRBV27|.|TRBJ2-3|14
CASSLDRGNRYAYF
TGTGCCAGCAGTTTAGACAGAGGGAACAGATACGCGTATTTT
>few|TRBV6-1|.|TRBJ1-5|15
CASSEEYSGNQPQHF
TGTGCCAGCAGTGAAGAGTACAGTGGGAATCAGCCCCAGCATTTT
>few|TRBV3-1|TRBD2|TRBJ2-1|16
CASSQGGLALNNEQFF
TGTGCCAGCAGCCAAGGAGGACTAGCGCTAAACAATGAGCAGTTCTTC
>few|TRBV7-3|TRBD1|TRBJ2-3|16
CASSSGQGAGTDTQYF
TGTGCCAGCAGCTCAGGACAGGGGGCAGGGACAGATACGCAGTATTTT
>.|TRBV7-9|TRBD2|TRBJ2-5|13
CASTLAVYNEQYF
TGTGCCAGCACACTAGCGGTCTACAATGAGCAGTACTTC
>.|TRBV6-5|.|TRBJ2-3|13
CASSFDSTDTQYF
TGTGCCAGCAGTTTCGACAGCACAGATACGCAGTATTTT
>.|TRBV20-1|.|TRBJ2-5|15
CSARRGSGNQETQYF
TGCAGTGCTAGGCGGGGTAGCGGAAACCAAGAGACCCAGTACTTC
>few|TRBV6-1|.|TRBJ2-3|14
CASRHTGKDRYAYF
TGTGCCAGCAGACATACAGGGAAGGACAGATACGCGTATTTT
>few|TRBV9|TRBD1|TRBJ2-7|16
CASSVPQGQGVCEQYF
TGTGCCAGCAGCGTACCTCAGGGACAGGGGGTGTGCGAGCAGTACTTC
>.|TRBV6-5|.|TRBJ2-5|13
CASSLGTHGTQYF
TGTGCCAGCAGTTTAGGGACCCACGGGACCCAGTACTTC
>few|TRBV15|.|TRBJ2-5|10
CATSRETQYF
TGTGCCACCAGCAGAGAGACCCAGTACTTC
>many|TRBV20-1|.|TRBJ2-7|12
CSARQGYYEQYF
TGCAGTGCTAGACAGGGTTACTACGAGCAGTACTTC
>.|TRBV27|.|TRBJ1-1|15
CASSTPRGLNTEAFF
TGTGCCAGCAGTACCCCCCGGGGCCTGAACACTGAAGCTTTCTTT
>.|TRBV27|.|TRBJ2-1|15
CASSLRGPLYNEQFF
TGTGCCAGCAGTTTACGCGGGCCTCTCTACAATGAGCAGTTCTTC
>.|TRBV7-2|.|TRBJ2-1|16
CASSLRPRVSYNEQFF
TGTGCCAGCAGCTTAAGGCCCAGGGTGTCCTACAATGAGCAGTTCTTC
>few|TRBV4-1|.|TRBJ2-5|13
CASSSGYQETQYF
TGCGCCAGCAGCTCCGGATACCAAGAGACCCAGTACTTC
>.|TRBV7-9|TRBD2|TRBJ2-3|15
CASSPVAGEADTQYF
TGTGCCAGCAGCCCCGTCGCGGGAGAGGCAGATACGCAGTATTTT
>many|TRBV5-6|TRBD2|TRBJ2-1|19
CASSSILIAGEGSGNEQFF
TGTGCCAGCAGTTCCATATTGATAGCGGGAGAAGGAAGTGGGAATGAGCAGTTCTTC
>.|TRBV25-1|TRBD2|TRBJ2-5|18
CASSPPPRLAGTYNEQYF
TGTGCCAGCAGTCCCCCCCCCAGACTAGCGGGAACCTACAATGAGCAGTACTTC
>.|TRBV27|TRBD2|TRBJ2-5|16
CASSRGSASGEETQYF
TGTGCCAGCAGCAGGGGGTCGGCTAGCGGGGAAGAGACCCAGTACTTC
>.|TRBV3-1|.|TRBJ1-4|14
CASSQATIGEKLFF
TGTGCCAGCAGCCAGGCGACCATAGGGGAAAAACTGTTTTTT
>.|TRBV6-5|TRBD1|TRBJ1-2|16
CASSYPTSTGHYGYTF
TGTGCCAGCAGTTACCCAACCTCGACAGGGCACTATGGCTACACCTTC
>.|TRBV6-1|TRBD1|TRBJ2-5|14
CASSGTGVPETQYF
TGTGCCAGCAGTGGGACAGGGGTACCGGAGACCCAGTACTTC
>.|TRBV5-6|.|TRBJ2-1|15
CASSRDPGSYNEQFF
TGTGCCAGCAGCCGGGATCCGGGCTCCTACAATGAGCAGTTCTTC
>.|TRBV5-1|.|TRBJ2-7|14
CASSLVGAPYEQYF
TGCGCCAGCAGCTTGGTGGGAGCCCCATACGAGCAGTACTTC
>.|TRBV12-3/TRBV12-4|.|TRBJ1-5|15
CASSLRGLRNQPQHF
TGTGCCAGCAGTTTAAGGGGCCTGAGGAATCAGCCCCAGCATTTT
>.|TRBV5-6|TRBD2|TRBJ2-7|16
CASRIRGAGGFHEQYF
TGTGCCAGCAGGATCCGCGGGGCGGGAGGGTTCCACGAGCAGTACTTC
>few|TRBV10-1|.|TRBJ2-1|15
CASSESGLMSGGQFF
TGCGCCAGCAGTGAGTCGGGACTCATGAGTGGTGGGCAGTTCTTC
>.|TRBV20-1|TRBD2|TRBJ2-3|15
CSATVAGDSTDTQYF
TGCAGTGCGACCGTAGCGGGGGATAGCACAGATACGCAGTATTTT
>once|TRBV20-1|.|TRBJ2-1|15
CSARDGLKSYNEQFF
TGCAGTGCTAGAGACGGCCTTAAATCCTACAATGAGCAGTTCTTC
>.|TRBV28|.|TRBJ2-7|12
CASVGNTHEQYF
TGTGCCAGCGTGGGGAACACCCACGAGCAGTACTTC
>.|TRBV12-3/TRBV12-4|TRBD2|TRBJ2-1|15
CASRLLAGGSGEQFF
TGTGCCAGCAGACTCCTAGCGGGAGGGTCTGGTGAGCAGTTCTTC
>few|TRBV20-1|.|TRBJ2-3|18
CSASHPPGARRGTDTQYF
TGCAGTGCTTCCCACCCCCCCGGGGCACGCCGTGGCACAGATACGCAGTATTTT
>once|TRBV21-1|.|TRBJ2-2|13
CASSKGSAGELFF
TGTGCCAGCAGCAAAGGGTCGGCCGGGGAGCTGTTTTTT
>.|TRBV19|.|TRBJ2-5|15
CASSTRRDIFRTQYF
TGTGCCAGTAGTACCCGACGGGATATTTTTCGGACCCAGTACTTC
>.|TRBV10-3|.|TRBJ2-7|14
CAISERRGDYEQYF
TGTGCCATCAGTGAGAGGAGGGGGGACTACGAGCAGTACTTC
>.|TRBV20-1|.|TRBJ1-1|14
CSAKRGPWDTEAFF
TGCAGTGCTAAAAGGGGTCCTTGGGACACTGAAGCTTTCTTT
>.|TRBV5-4|.|TRBJ2-5|14
CASSLTGFDGTQYF
TGTGCCAGCAGCCTAACAGGGTTCGATGGGACCCAGTACTTC
>.|TRBV21-1|.|TRBJ2-7|14
CASSKGTETYEQYF
TGTGCCAGCAGCAAAGGGACAGAGACCTACGAGCAGTACTTC
>few|TRBV5-1|.|TRBJ2-3|14
CASSTAPSTDTQYF
TGCGCCAGCAGCACCGCCCCTAGCACAGATACGCAGTATTTT
>few|TRBV5-1|.|TRBJ2-7|15
CASSSVGVGSYEQYF
TGCGCCAGCAGCTCAGTGGGGGTAGGATCATACGAGCAGTACTTC
>.|TRBV6-1|TRBD2|TRBJ2-1|15
CASSERLAGDNEQFF
TGTGCCAGCAGTGAGCGTCTAGCGGGGGACAATGAGCAGTTCTTC
>.|TRBV9|.|TRBJ2-3|14
CASSPAEGNRYAYF
TGTGCCAGCAGCCCCGCGGAGGGCAACAGATACGCGTATTTT
>.|TRBV7-3|.|TRBJ2-5|12
CASSLRNGAQYF
TGTGCCAGCAGCTTACGCAACGGGGCCCAGTACTTC
>few|TRBV11-2|.|TRBJ1-2|15
CASSLGTALSYGYTF
TGTGCCAGCAGCTTGGGGACGGCGCTCTCCTATGGCTACACCTTC
>once|TRBV5-1|.|TRBJ2-1|16
CASSLVGWGSYNEQFF
TGCGCCAGCAGCTTGGTAGGGTGGGGGTCCTACAATGAGCAGTTCTTC
>.|TRBV12-3/TRBV12-4|.|TRBJ2-5|15
CASSLVGRTQETQYF
TGTGCCAGCAGTTTAGTGGGACGGACGCAAGAGACCCAGTACTTC
>.|TRBV3-1|TRBD1|TRBJ1-2|15
CASSQRQGSGYGYTF
TGTGCCAGCAGCCAACGACAGGGGTCTGGTTATGGCTACACCTTC
>.|TRBV2|.|TRBJ2-3|14
CASSGAGFADTQYF
TGTGCCAGCAGTGGGGCCGGTTTCGCAGATACGCAGTATTTT
>.|TRBV5-1|.|TRBJ2-7|14
CASSFKGKSYEQYF
TGCGCCAGCAGCTTTAAGGGAAAATCCTACGAGCAGTACTTC
>few|TRBV29-1|TRBD1|TRBJ1-5|13
CSVTTGLGQPQHF
TGCAGCGTCACGACAGGGTTAGGTCAGCCCCAGCATTTT
>few|TRBV5-1|TRBD2|TRBJ2-1|15
CASSAGRLAQNEQFF
TGCGCCAGCAGCGCGGGCCGACTAGCCCAGAATGAGCAGTTCTTC
>few|TRBV10-3|.|TRBJ2-5|14
CAIPRRLGGGQQYF
TGTGCCATTCCCCGACGGCTAGGAGGGGGTCAGCAGTACTTC